These T cell receptor beta chains were read from a single sample in a study of tumor and adjacent non-tumor tissue in lung cancer. TCRdb processed the multiplex PCR reads anew with MiXCR; each CDR3 protein has one entry. Seen here are about 43,000 distinct CDR3 sequences, roughly 60% observed once, and the top ten hold 45% to 55%. The specimen was distant non-tumor lung tissue. Receptors were obtained from a man in his forties or fifties with non-small cell lung cancer. Each CDR3 is given with its conserved first and last residue. Fields, in order: CDR3 DNA, CDR3 protein, V gene, D gene, clone size, J gene. A D gene is named only where the DNA matches it firmly. For some rows the clone size is stated as once, few or many, or as a class when expanded; others skip it.

CDR3 DNA: TGTGCCAGCAGCCCTACCAGGGTGGACACCGGGGAGCTGTTTTTT
CDR3 protein: CASSPTRVDTGELFF
V gene: TRBV11-3
D gene: .
clone size: medium-sized
J gene: TRBJ2-2

CDR3 DNA: TGTGCCAGCTGTTTTCAGGGTCGGAACGGGGGGCTGTTTTTT
CDR3 protein: CASCFQGRNGGLFF
V gene: TRBV11-1
D gene: .
clone size: .
J gene: TRBJ2-2

CDR3 DNA: TGCAGCCCTGGACTAGCGGGGAGCTCCTACGAGCAGTATTTC
CDR3 protein: CSPGLAGSSYEQYF
V gene: TRBV29-1
D gene: TRBD2
clone size: .
J gene: TRBJ2-7

CDR3 DNA: TGCAGCGGGGTAGGGACACTAGACGGGACTGAGGCTTTCTTT
CDR3 protein: CSGVGTLDGTEAFF
V gene: TRBV29-1
D gene: .
clone size: .
J gene: TRBJ1-1

CDR3 DNA: TGCAGCGTTGCCCCGTGGGGCAGCCGCCGTGGCTACACCTTC
CDR3 protein: CSVAPWGSRRGYTF
V gene: TRBV29-1
D gene: .
clone size: many
J gene: TRBJ1-2

CDR3 DNA: TGTGCCAGTAGCTCAGGGGAAAAGGTTCAACCCCAGCATTTT
CDR3 protein: CASSSGEKVQPQHF
V gene: TRBV11-3
D gene: .
clone size: .
J gene: TRBJ1-5

CDR3 DNA: TGCAGTGCTAGTAGTCAGGGGCGCGGGACCGGGGAGCTGTTTTTT
CDR3 protein: CSASSQGRGTGELFF
V gene: TRBV20-1
D gene: .
clone size: many
J gene: TRBJ2-2

CDR3 DNA: TGTGTCAACAGCCTTGCTAGCGGGGGGCGCACAGATACGCAGTATTTT
CDR3 protein: CVNSLASGGRTDTQYF
V gene: TRBV11-2
D gene: TRBD2
clone size: .
J gene: TRBJ2-3

CDR3 DNA: TGCAGTGTTGAATTACCGGGGAGTTCCTACAATGAGCAGTTCTTC
CDR3 protein: CSVELPGSSYNEQFF
V gene: TRBV29-1
D gene: .
clone size: .
J gene: TRBJ2-1

CDR3 DNA: TGTGCCAGCAGCTTAGGAAGCGCGGGGACAGGGGATGGCTACACCTTC
CDR3 protein: CASSLGSAGTGDGYTF
V gene: TRBV7-9
D gene: TRBD1
clone size: .
J gene: TRBJ1-2

CDR3 DNA: TGTGCCAGCAGCAGGAGAGATACGCAGTATTTT
CDR3 protein: CASSRRDTQYF
V gene: TRBV2
D gene: .
clone size: .
J gene: TRBJ2-3

CDR3 DNA: TGCGCCAGCAGCTTGGAGCCTAGCCGGCCCGGGGAGCTGTTTTTT
CDR3 protein: CASSLEPSRPGELFF
V gene: TRBV5-1
D gene: .
clone size: few
J gene: TRBJ2-2

CDR3 DNA: TGTGTCAGCGGCCCAGACCCCGGGTCCTTTTCCTACGAGCAGTACTTC
CDR3 protein: CVSGPDPGSFSYEQYF
V gene: TRBV11-2
D gene: .
clone size: .
J gene: TRBJ2-7

CDR3 DNA: TGTGCCAGCAGTGGACAGGGGGCATCACCCCTCCACTTT
CDR3 protein: CASSGQGASPLHF
V gene: TRBV12-3/TRBV12-4
D gene: TRBD1
clone size: many
J gene: TRBJ1-6

CDR3 DNA: TGTACCAGCAGCCCCGGGACTAGCGGATACACAGATACGCAGTATTTT
CDR3 protein: CTSSPGTSGYTDTQYF
V gene: TRBV2
D gene: TRBD2
clone size: .
J gene: TRBJ2-3

CDR3 DNA: TGTGCCAGCATTGATAGGCCAAAGGGGGACACTGAAGCCTTCTTT
CDR3 protein: CASIDRPKGDTEAFF
V gene: TRBV6-5
D gene: .
clone size: few
J gene: TRBJ1-1

CDR3 DNA: TGTGCCAGCAGTGAAGCGGGACGGAGTAATGAGCAGTTCTTC
CDR3 protein: CASSEAGRSNEQFF
V gene: TRBV6-1
D gene: .
clone size: many
J gene: TRBJ2-1

CDR3 DNA: TGTGCCAGTCGGGACTCGCAAGAGACCCGATACTTC
CDR3 protein: CASRDSQETRYF
V gene: TRBV6-5
D gene: .
clone size: .
J gene: TRBJ2-5

CDR3 DNA: TGCAGTGTTGAACCGCTTCTGGCGGGAGGAGGGAATGAGCAGCTCTTC
CDR3 protein: CSVEPLLAGGGNEQLF
V gene: TRBV29-1
D gene: TRBD2
clone size: .
J gene: TRBJ2-1

CDR3 DNA: TGTGCCTGCAGCTTAGTCTCCCACGGACATGCGATCTACGACCAGTACTTC
CDR3 protein: CACSLVSHGHAIYDQYF
V gene: TRBV11-2
D gene: .
clone size: .
J gene: TRBJ2-7

CDR3 DNA: TGCAGCGTTCGGGAAGGATCCTGGGAGATGTTTTTT
CDR3 protein: CSVREGSWEMFF
V gene: TRBV29-1
D gene: .
clone size: .
J gene: TRBJ2-2

CDR3 DNA: TGTGCCAACAGCAACCGGGACCCCCACTACGAGCAGTACTTC
CDR3 protein: CANSNRDPHYEQYF
V gene: TRBV4-2
D gene: .
clone size: .
J gene: TRBJ2-7

CDR3 DNA: TGTACCAGCAGTGAATTGGGACTAGGGGGTTACAATGAACAGTTCTTC
CDR3 protein: CTSSELGLGGYNEQFF
V gene: TRBV6-1
D gene: TRBD2
clone size: .
J gene: TRBJ2-1

CDR3 DNA: TGTGCCAGCAGCGCTAGGCCTCGGGACTCGTCGGGTACAGTTACGCAGTATTTT
CDR3 protein: CASSARPRDSSGTVTQYF
V gene: TRBV7-8
D gene: .
clone size: .
J gene: TRBJ2-3

CDR3 DNA: TGTGCCAGCGGCAAGCAGGAGAACACAGATACGCAGTATTTT
CDR3 protein: CASGKQENTDTQYF
V gene: TRBV6-1
D gene: .
clone size: many
J gene: TRBJ2-3

CDR3 DNA: TGTGCCAGCACCCAACCCGGGACACCCATTGAGACCCAGTACTTC
CDR3 protein: CASTQPGTPIETQYF
V gene: TRBV28
D gene: .
clone size: many
J gene: TRBJ2-5

CDR3 DNA: TGTGCCAGCAGCTTAGGCTCCCTAGGACTAGCGGGATTGGGGATCCAGTACTTC
CDR3 protein: CASSLGSLGLAGLGIQYF
V gene: TRBV13
D gene: TRBD2
clone size: .
J gene: TRBJ2-5

CDR3 DNA: TGTGCCAGCAGCTTAGACACCACCAGGAGGGGGCCGTTCTTC
CDR3 protein: CASSLDTTRRGPFF
V gene: TRBV11-2
D gene: .
clone size: many
J gene: TRBJ2-1

CDR3 DNA: TGTACCAGCAGCTTAGTACTCAAAGCCTACGAGCAGTACTTC
CDR3 protein: CTSSLVLKAYEQYF
V gene: TRBV7-9
D gene: .
clone size: few
J gene: TRBJ2-7